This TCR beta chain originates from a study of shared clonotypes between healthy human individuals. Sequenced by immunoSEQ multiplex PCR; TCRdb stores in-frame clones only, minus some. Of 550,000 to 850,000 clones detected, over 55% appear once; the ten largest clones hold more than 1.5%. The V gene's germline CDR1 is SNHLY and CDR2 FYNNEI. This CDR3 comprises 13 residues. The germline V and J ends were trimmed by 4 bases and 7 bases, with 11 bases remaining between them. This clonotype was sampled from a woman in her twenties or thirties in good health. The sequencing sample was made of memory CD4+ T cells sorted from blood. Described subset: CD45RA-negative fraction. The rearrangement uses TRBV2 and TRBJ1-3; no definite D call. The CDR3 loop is CASSVISGNTIYF. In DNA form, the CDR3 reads TGTGCCAGCAGTGTGATATCAGGCAACACCATATATTTT.